Presented here are 3 T cell receptor beta chains from one specimen sequenced in a study of Ad26.COV2.S vaccination and SARS-CoV-2 variants. Sample treatment: 15 to 20 received Ad26.COV2.S at low or high dose, single or two shots; about 5 received placebo; per-sample allocation not given. Day 63 after the first vaccine or placebo injection was the time point for sampling. Produced via immunoSEQ multiplex PCR; TCRdb's table is partial and in-frame only. The sample yields about 410,000 clones, approximately 89% seen once. Sequenced here: peripheral blood, sampled in a trial of Ad26.COV2.S vaccine versus placebo. Every receptor here comes from a person aged 18 to 65 who received the Ad26.COV2.S COVID-19 vaccine or a placebo.

V is TRBV11-2 and J is TRBJ2-1; no clear D. V was pared by 4 bases and J by 0 bases, with 13 bases between. Germline-derived CDR1 and CDR2 are SGHAT and FQNNGV. This CDR3 spans 16 amino acids. The CDR3 nucleotides read TGTGCCAGCAGCTCATACTTTGACCCCTCCTACAATGAGCAGTTCTTC. Encoded protein: CASSSYFDPSYNEQFF.

The chain couples TRBV2 to TRBJ1-6, with TRBD1 matching 8 bases. The trim removed 10 bases at V and 1 base at J, leaving 3 bases unmatched. CDR1 and CDR2 from the germline V gene are SNHLY and FYNNEI. The length of the CDR3 is 14 residues. The CDR3 protein is CATWTGSYNSPLHF. As DNA, the CDR3 is TGTGCCACCTGGACAGGGTCCTATAATTCACCCCTCCACTTT. Full variable domain (rest looked up from reference TRBV2 and TRBJ1-6): EPEVTQTPSHQVTQMGQEVILRCVPISNHLYFYWYRQILGQKVEFLVSFYNNEISEKSEIFDDQFSVERPDGSNFTLKIRSTKLEDSAMYFCATWTGSYNSPLHFGNGTRLTVT.

The chain couples TRBV3-1 (or the pseudogene TRBV3-2) to TRBJ1-1; no clear D gene. Per the germline V gene, CDR1 is LGHDT and CDR2 is YNNKEL (reference sequence). The CDR3 runs to 14 residues. V was cut by 1 base and J by 0 bases, with 6 bases left in between. The CDR3, as DNA: TGTGCCAGCAGCCAAGGCATCATGAACACTGAAGCTTTCTTT. Translation gives CASSQGIMNTEAFF.